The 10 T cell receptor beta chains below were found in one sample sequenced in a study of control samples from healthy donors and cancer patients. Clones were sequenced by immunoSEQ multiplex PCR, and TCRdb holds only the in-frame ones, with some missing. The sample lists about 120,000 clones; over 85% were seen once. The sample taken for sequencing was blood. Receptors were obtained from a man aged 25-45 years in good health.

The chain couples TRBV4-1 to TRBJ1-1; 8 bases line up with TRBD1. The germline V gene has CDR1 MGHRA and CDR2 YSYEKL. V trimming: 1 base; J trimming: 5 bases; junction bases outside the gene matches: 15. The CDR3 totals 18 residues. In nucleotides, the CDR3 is TGCGCCAGCAGCCAAGGAGCCGCCGGACAGGGAGGAGGGACTGAAGCTTTCTTT. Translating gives CASSQGAAGQGGGTEAFF.

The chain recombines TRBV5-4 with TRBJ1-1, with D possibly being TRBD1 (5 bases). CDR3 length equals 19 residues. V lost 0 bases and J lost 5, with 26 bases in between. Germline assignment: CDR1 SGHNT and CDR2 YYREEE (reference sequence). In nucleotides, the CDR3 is TGTGCCAGCAGCTTGGGAGTTGGGGCAGGGCCGTCTCTTGGGACTGAAGCTTTCTTT. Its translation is CASSLGVGAGPSLGTEAFF. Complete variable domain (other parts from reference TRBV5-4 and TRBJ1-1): ETGVTQSPTHLIKTRGQQVTLRCSSQSGHNTVSWYQQALGQGPQFIFQYYREEENGRGNFPPRFSGLQFPNYSSELNVNALELDDSALYLCASSLGVGAGPSLGTEAFFGQGTRLTVV.

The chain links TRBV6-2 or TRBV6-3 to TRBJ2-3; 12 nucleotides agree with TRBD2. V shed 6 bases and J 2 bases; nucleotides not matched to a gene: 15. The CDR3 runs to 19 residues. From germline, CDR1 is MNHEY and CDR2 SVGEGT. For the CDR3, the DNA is TGTGCCAGCAGCCCCATAGGCTCGCTAGCGGGGGGGGTCACAGATACGCAGTATTTT. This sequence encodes CASSPIGSLAGGVTDTQYF.

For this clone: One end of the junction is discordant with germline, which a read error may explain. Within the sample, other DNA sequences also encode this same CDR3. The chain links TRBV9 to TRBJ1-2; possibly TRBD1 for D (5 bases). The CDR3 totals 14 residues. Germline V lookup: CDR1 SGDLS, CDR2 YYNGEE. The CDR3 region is CASSVASGQGHYTF. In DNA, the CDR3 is TGCGCCAGCAGCGTAGCTTCGGGGCAGGGCCACTACACCTTC.

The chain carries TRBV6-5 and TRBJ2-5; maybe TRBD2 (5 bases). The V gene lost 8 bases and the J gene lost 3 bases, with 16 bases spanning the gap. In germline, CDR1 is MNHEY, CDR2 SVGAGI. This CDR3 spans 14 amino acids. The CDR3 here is CASRSREVEETQYF. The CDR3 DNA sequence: TGTGCCAGCCGGAGTCGGGAAGTCGAAGAGACCCAGTACTTC.

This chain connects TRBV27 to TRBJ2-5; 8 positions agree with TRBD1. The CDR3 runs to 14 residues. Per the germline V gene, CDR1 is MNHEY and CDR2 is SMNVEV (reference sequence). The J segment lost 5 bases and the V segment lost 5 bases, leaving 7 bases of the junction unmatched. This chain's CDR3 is CASSPLQGGETQYF. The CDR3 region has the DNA TGTGCCAGCAGTCCATTACAGGGGGGTGAGACCCAGTACTTC.

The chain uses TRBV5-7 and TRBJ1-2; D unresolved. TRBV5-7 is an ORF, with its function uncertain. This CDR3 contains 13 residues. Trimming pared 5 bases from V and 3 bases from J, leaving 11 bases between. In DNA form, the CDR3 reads TGTGCCAGCAGTTTTCCAGGCGACTATGGCTACACCTTC. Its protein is CASSFPGDYGYTF.

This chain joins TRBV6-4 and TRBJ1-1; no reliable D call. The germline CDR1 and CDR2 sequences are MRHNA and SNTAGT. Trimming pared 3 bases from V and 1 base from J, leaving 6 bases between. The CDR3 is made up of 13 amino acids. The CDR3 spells CASSDKENTEAFF. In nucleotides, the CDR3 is TGTGCCAGCAGTGATAAGGAGAACACTGAAGCTTTCTTT.

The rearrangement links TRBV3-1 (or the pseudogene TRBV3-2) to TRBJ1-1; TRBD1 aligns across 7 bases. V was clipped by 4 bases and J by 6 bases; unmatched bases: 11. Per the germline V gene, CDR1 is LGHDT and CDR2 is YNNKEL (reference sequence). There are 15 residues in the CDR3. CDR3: CASSRGPDRAAEAFF. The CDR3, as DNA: TGTGCCAGCAGCCGCGGTCCCGACAGGGCCGCTGAAGCTTTCTTT.

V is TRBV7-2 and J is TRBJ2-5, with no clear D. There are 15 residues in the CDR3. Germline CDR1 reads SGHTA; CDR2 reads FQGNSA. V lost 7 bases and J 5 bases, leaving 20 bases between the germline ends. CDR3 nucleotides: TGTGCCAGCAAAGTTTCGCCCCCGCTTGGGGAGACCCAGTACTTC. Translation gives CASKVSPPLGETQYF. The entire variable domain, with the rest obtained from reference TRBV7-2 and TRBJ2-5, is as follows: GAGVSQSPSNKVTEKGKDVELRCDPISGHTALYWYRQSLGQGLEFLIYFQGNSAPDKSGLPSDRFSAERTGGSVSTLTIQRTQQEDSAVYLCASKVSPPLGETQYFGPGTRLLVL.